The clone carrying this T cell receptor (beta chain) was detected only once. These data belong to a study of blood T cell repertoires in COVID-19. Study-wide context: T cells, B-cell-depleted T cells, or PBMCs supplied cDNA or gDNA.

Seattle researchers signed up patients amid active infection and tracked them longitudinally. V lost 0 bases and J lost 5, with 8 bases in between. Germline lookup yields CDR1 LGHDT and CDR2 YNNKEL (reference sequence). This CDR3 contains 14 residues. The repertoire was sequenced with immunoSEQ multiplex PCR; TCRdb's copy has only in-frame clones and lacks some. The top ten clones hold 11% of a sample with about 320,000 clones, around nine tenths of them seen once. The sample comprised peripheral blood. The TCR originated in a woman aged 25-40 years with COVID-19, enrolled during active disease. The chain uses TRBV3-1 (or the pseudogene TRBV3-2) and TRBJ2-4, with a tentative D call TRBD2 (5 bases). This chain's CDR3 is CASSQEGSENIQYF. The CDR3, as DNA: TGTGCCAGCAGCCAAGAAGGGAGCGAAAACATTCAGTACTTC.